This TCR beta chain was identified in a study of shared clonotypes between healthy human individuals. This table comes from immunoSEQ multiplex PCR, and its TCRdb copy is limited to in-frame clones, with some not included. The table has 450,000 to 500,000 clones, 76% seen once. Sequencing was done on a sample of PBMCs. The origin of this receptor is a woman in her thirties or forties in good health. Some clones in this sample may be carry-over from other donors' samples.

The CDR3 is CASSLVASGVNEQFF. The CDR3 bases are TGTGCCAGCAGCTTAGTTGCTAGCGGGGTAAATGAGCAGTTCTTC. The chain combines TRBV7-6 with TRBJ2-1; 9 bases match TRBD2. V gave up 1 base and J gave up 7 bases; unmatched junction bases: 5. Germline V gives CDR1 SGHVS, CDR2 FNYEAQ. The CDR3 runs to 15 residues.